The 5 T cell receptor beta chains presented below share a single source sample, sequenced in a study of healthy donors' naive CD4 and CD8 T cells (dated by TCRdb to about 2015). The instrument was a 454 GS FLX Titanium. A previously published linear amplification protocol was used to build TCR libraries from about 500 ng of total RNA. TCRdb redid the processing of the public reads, applying fastp at Q25 and MiXCR, and retained in-frame beta chains. Duplicate CDR3 protein sequences are folded into a single record with the most common DNA and genes. This sample lists approximately 200,000 distinct CDR3 sequences; about four fifths were detected once. Roughly 2.3% of the sample goes to the ten largest clones. Sequenced: naive CD4+ and CD8+ T cells sorted from blood, pooled from several donors. The cell subset or site label here, explained by the study, means: FACS-sorted naive CD4+ (CD45RO-CD45RA+) and naive CD8+ (CD45RA+CD27bright) T cells. The receptors shown here come from a pool of human donors in good health; the sample pools cells from several healthy donors.

The chain links TRBV5-1 to TRBJ2-3; no clear D gene. The CDR3 is 13 residues long. Trimming stripped 3 bases from V and 4 bases from J, with 9 bases between. Germline V gives CDR1 SGHRS, CDR2 YFSETQ. The CDR3 loop reads CASSWSDPDTQYF. The CDR3 DNA reads TGCGCCAGCAGCTGGAGTGACCCAGATACGCAGTATTTT.

This chain's CDR3 is CAWSTGGVTDTQYF. CDR3 coding DNA: TGTGCCTGGAGCACAGGGGGCGTCACAGATACGCAGTATTTT. This sequence joins TRBV30 and TRBJ2-3; 9 bases are a match to TRBD1. This CDR3 is 14 amino acids long. J lost 2 bases, V lost 3 bases, and 3 bases had no gene match. Germline CDR1 and CDR2: GTSNPN and SVGIG (reference sequence).

CDR3 region: CASRTSEGSDTQYF. DNA of the CDR3: TGTGCCAGCAGGACTAGTGAAGGTTCAGATACGCAGTATTTT. The V and J genes are TRBV19 and TRBJ2-3; 7 bases are shared with TRBD2. The junction had 10 bases not matched to a gene; V was cut back by 9 bases and J by 4 bases. Germline CDR1 reads LNHDA; CDR2 reads SQIVND (reference sequence). The CDR3 is made up of 14 amino acids.

This clonotype occurred once. The V gene is TRBV7-8, the J gene TRBJ2-1; 9 nucleotides line up with TRBD2. The CDR3 extends over 16 amino acids. V lost 1 base and J lost 3; bases outside the gene matches: 4. Germline V gene lookup returns CDR1 SGHVS and CDR2 FQNEAQ. This CDR3 reads CASSLVGSGGYNEQFF. CDR3 nucleotide sequence: TGTGCCAGCAGCTTAGTAGGTAGCGGGGGCTACAATGAGCAGTTCTTC.

The rearrangement uses TRBV5-4 and TRBJ2-7; TRBD1 agrees at 8 bases. The CDR3 loop spans 15 amino acids. Trimming removed 4 bases from V and 1 base from J; junction bases left unmatched: 7. Germline values: CDR1 SGHNT, CDR2 YYREEE (reference sequence). DNA for the CDR3: TGTGCCAGCAGCCGAAATGGACAGGGTTCCTACGAGCAGTACTTC. Translated: CASSRNGQGSYEQYF.